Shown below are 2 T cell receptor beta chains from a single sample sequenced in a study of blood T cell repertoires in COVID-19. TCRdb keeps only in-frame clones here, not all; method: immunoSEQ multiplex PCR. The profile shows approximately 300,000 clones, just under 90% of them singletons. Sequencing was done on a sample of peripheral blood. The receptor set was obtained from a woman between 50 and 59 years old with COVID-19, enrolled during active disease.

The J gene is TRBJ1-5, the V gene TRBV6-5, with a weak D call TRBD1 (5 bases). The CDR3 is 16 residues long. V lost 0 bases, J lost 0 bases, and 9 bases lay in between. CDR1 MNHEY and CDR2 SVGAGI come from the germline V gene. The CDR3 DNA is TGTGCCAGCAGTTACTCCCAGGGTATTAGCAATCAGCCCCAGCATTTT. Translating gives CASSYSQGISNQPQHF.

The CDR3 DNA reads as TGTGCCAGTAGTATTTTACTAGCGGGATACAATGAGCAGTTCTTC. It yields the protein CASSILLAGYNEQFF. The V call is TRBV19, the J call TRBJ2-1, with 10 bases that match TRBD2. Per the germline V gene, CDR1 is LNHDA and CDR2 is SQIVND (reference sequence). The CDR3 has 15 residues. V was pared by 3 bases and J by 4 bases, with 3 bases of the junction left unmatched.